The 15 T cell receptor beta chains listed next were all sequenced from one sample in a study of blood T cell repertoires in COVID-19. The repertoire was sequenced with immunoSEQ multiplex PCR; TCRdb's copy has only in-frame clones and lacks some. The sample yields about 250,000 clones, 75% to 85% seen once. Material: PBMCs or T cells enriched from blood (not recorded which). The receptors stem from a woman aged 50 to 65 with acute COVID-19.

This chain connects TRBV29-1 to TRBJ1-1; 8 bases match TRBD1. CDR1 and CDR2 from the germline V gene are SQVTM and ANQGSEA. The junction had 8 bases not matched to a gene; V was cut back by 4 bases and J by 4 bases. The length of the CDR3 is 14 residues. CDR3 amino acids: CSVAPQGVGTEAFF. DNA of the CDR3: TGCAGCGTTGCCCCACAGGGGGTAGGCACTGAAGCTTTCTTT. The full variable domain, with the rest looked up from reference TRBV29-1 and TRBJ1-1, is SAVISQKPSRDICQRGTSLTIQCQVDSQVTMMFWYRQQPGQSLTLIATANQGSEATYESGFVIDKFPISRPNLTFSTLTVSNMSPEDSSIYLCSVAPQGVGTEAFFGQGTRLTVV.

Only a few counts were recorded for this clone. The chain has TRBV4-3 and TRBJ1-6, with D possibly matching TRBD1 (5 bases). The CDR3 is made up of 15 amino acids. The V end lost 4 bases, the J end lost 7 bases, and 14 bases lay between the germline ends. Germline V gives CDR1 LGHNA, CDR2 YSLEER. This CDR3 is CASSRIQGTNSPLHF. CDR3 DNA sequence: TGCGCCAGCAGCCGCATCCAGGGCACAAATTCACCCCTCCACTTT.

The CDR3 sequence is CSARGGNEQFF. The CDR3 coding sequence is TGCAGTGCTAGAGGCGGGAATGAGCAGTTCTTC. The gene calls are TRBV20-1 and TRBJ2-1; the D gene is possibly TRBD2 (5 bases). In germline, CDR1 is DFQATT, CDR2 SNEGSKA (reference sequence). V lost 1 base and J lost 7, with 5 bases in between. This CDR3 is built from 11 residues.

This chain links TRBV9 with TRBJ2-2; D is uncertain. The ends were cut back, 4 bases at V and 2 bases at J, with 6 bases in the middle. CDR3 length equals 13 residues. In germline, CDR1 is SGDLS, CDR2 YYNGEE. The CDR3 sequence is CASSPYNTGELFF. The DNA of the CDR3 is TGTGCCAGCAGCCCCTACAACACCGGGGAGCTGTTTTTT.

The sample holds a few counts of this clone. The chain recombines TRBV19 with TRBJ1-2, with D perhaps matching TRBD1 (5 bases). The CDR3 length is 12 residues. Germline assignment: CDR1 LNHDA and CDR2 SQIVND (reference sequence). Trimming left V 9 bases short and J 8 bases short, with 16 bases between. The CDR3 loop is CASSKDTSGYTF. The CDR3 nucleotides are TGTGCCAGCTCAAAGGACACCTCAGGCTACACCTTC.

The J gene is TRBJ1-2, the V gene TRBV2, with 7 nucleotides matching TRBD1. The V gene's germline CDR1 is SNHLY and CDR2 FYNNEI. CDR3 length: 13 amino acids. Unmatched junction bases numbered 8, after V lost 5 bases and J lost 8 bases. The CDR3 nucleotides are TGTGCCAGCAGTCCGACAGGGCGCGAGGGCTACACCTTC. It encodes CASSPTGREGYTF.

The V call is TRBV3-1 (or the pseudogene TRBV3-2), the J call TRBJ2-7, with D possibly being TRBD2 (5 bases). The V end was cut by 0 bases, the J end by 0 bases, with 9 bases between. This CDR3 spans 15 amino acids. Looked up from germline, CDR1 is LGHDT and CDR2 is YNNKEL (reference sequence). The CDR3 DNA reads as TGTGCCAGCAGCCAAGATCTTAGCGCCTCCTACGAGCAGTACTTC. It translates to CASSQDLSASYEQYF.

The chain links TRBV6-2 or TRBV6-3 to TRBJ1-2; possibly TRBD1 for D (6 bases). The V end lost 4 bases, the J end lost 4 bases, and 10 bases lay between the germline ends. Looked up from germline, CDR1 is MNHEY and CDR2 is SVGEGT. This CDR3 is built from 13 residues. The CDR3 sequence is CASSSQGSYGYTF. The CDR3 DNA follows: TGTGCCAGCAGTTCACAGGGATCCTATGGCTACACCTTC.

The rearrangement uses TRBV19 and TRBJ2-5; 10 bases agree with TRBD2. The germline CDR1 and CDR2 sequences are LNHDA and SQIVND (reference sequence). The CDR3 is made up of 15 amino acids. The junction had 10 bases not matched to a gene; V was cut back by 5 bases and J by 7 bases. The CDR3 here is CASSFQTSGSATQYF. The CDR3, as DNA: TGTGCCAGTAGTTTCCAGACTAGCGGGTCGGCGACCCAGTACTTC.

The chain carries TRBV30 and TRBJ1-3; D call uncertain. Germline values: CDR1 GTSNPN, CDR2 SVGIG (reference sequence). There are 15 residues in the CDR3. V was cut by 2 bases and J by 0 bases, with 11 bases left in between. The CDR3 coding sequence is TGTGCCTGGAGTCCCGGCGGGAACTCTGGAAACACCATATATTTT. This codes for CAWSPGGNSGNTIYF.

This clone was counted once. The chain has TRBV19 and TRBJ1-2, with no clear D. The CDR3 is 13 residues long. V lost 10 bases, J lost 5 bases, and 17 bases lay in between. Per the germline V gene, CDR1 is LNHDA and CDR2 is SQIVND (reference sequence). The CDR3 is CATSAPTLYGYTF. The CDR3 bases are TGTGCCACCAGCGCGCCGACGCTATATGGCTACACCTTC.

This clone was recorded once. The V gene is TRBV6-5, the J gene TRBJ1-2, with TRBD1 as a possible D gene (5 bases). This CDR3 region has 15 residues. V was clipped by 5 bases and J by 8 bases, with 21 bases between them. Germline CDR1 MNHEY, CDR2 SVGAGI. The CDR3 DNA follows: TGTGCCAGCAGTACCCACCTCCCAGGGTCTCAGGGCTACACCTTC. It is translated as CASSTHLPGSQGYTF.

The chain uses TRBV7-9 and TRBJ1-2, with D possibly being TRBD1 (5 bases). From germline, CDR1 is SEHNR and CDR2 FQNEAQ (reference sequence). Deletions cut 2 bases from V and 7 bases from J, with 14 bases between. The CDR3 extends over 14 amino acids. The CDR3 bases are TGTGCCAGCAGCTTATTAGGGGTGAATGGTGGCTACACCTTC. Translating gives CASSLLGVNGGYTF.

This rearrangement joins TRBV18 to TRBJ2-5, with D possibly TRBD2 on 6 matching bases. V was clipped by 3 bases and J by 0 bases, with 11 bases between them. This CDR3 comprises 15 residues. Germline V lookup: CDR1 KGHSH, CDR2 LQKENI. The CDR3 nucleotides are TGTGCCAGCTCACCCGGAAGCGGGTACCAAGAGACCCAGTACTTC. Protein sequence: CASSPGSGYQETQYF. The variable domain in full, with the rest retrieved from reference TRBV18 and TRBJ2-5, is NAGVMQNPRHLVRRRGQEARLRCSPMKGHSHVYWYRQLPEEGLKFMVYLQKENIIDESGMPKERFSAEFPKEGPSILRIQQVVRGDSAAYFCASSPGSGYQETQYFGPGTRLLVL.

This clone was seen a few times. V usage is TRBV7-2 and J usage is TRBJ1-5; D remains unclear. Germline V gives CDR1 SGHTA, CDR2 FQGNSA. V was pared by 5 bases and J by 1 base, with 12 bases between. This CDR3 region has 15 residues. CDR3 in DNA: TGTGCCAGCAGCGGCGGGGAGAGGAGCAATCAGCCCCAGCATTTT. Amino acids: CASSGGERSNQPQHF. Filled out from reference TRBV7-2 and TRBJ1-5, the complete variable domain reads GAGVSQSPSNKVTEKGKDVELRCDPISGHTALYWYRQSLGQGLEFLIYFQGNSAPDKSGLPSDRFSAERTGGSVSTLTIQRTQQEDSAVYLCASSGGERSNQPQHFGDGTRLSIL.